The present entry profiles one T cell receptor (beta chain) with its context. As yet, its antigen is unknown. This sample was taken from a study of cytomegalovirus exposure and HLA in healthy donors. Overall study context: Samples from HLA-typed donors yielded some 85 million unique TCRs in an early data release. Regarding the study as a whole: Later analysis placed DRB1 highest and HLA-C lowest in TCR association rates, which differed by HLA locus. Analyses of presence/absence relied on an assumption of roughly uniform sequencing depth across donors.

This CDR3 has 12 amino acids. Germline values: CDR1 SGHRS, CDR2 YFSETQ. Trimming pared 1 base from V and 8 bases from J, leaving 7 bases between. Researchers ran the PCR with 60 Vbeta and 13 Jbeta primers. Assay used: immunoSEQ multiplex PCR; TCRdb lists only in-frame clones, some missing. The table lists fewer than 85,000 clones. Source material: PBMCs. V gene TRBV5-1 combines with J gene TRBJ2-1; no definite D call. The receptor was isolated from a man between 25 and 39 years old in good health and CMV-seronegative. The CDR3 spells CASSLIADEQFF. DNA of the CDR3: TGCGCCAGCAGCTTGATCGCGGATGAGCAGTTCTTC. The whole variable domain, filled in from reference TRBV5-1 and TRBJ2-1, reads KAGVTQTPRYLIKTRGQQVTLSCSPISGHRSVSWYQQTPGQGLQFLFEYFSETQRNKGNFPGRFSGRQFSNSRSEMNVSTLELGDSALYLCASSLIADEQFFGPGTRLTVL.